The T cell receptor beta chain described here comes from a study of cytomegalovirus exposure and HLA in healthy donors. V lost 5 bases, J lost 0 bases, and 12 bases lay in between. From germline, CDR1 is SGHAT and CDR2 FQNNGV. This CDR3 comprises 15 residues. On this clone itself: Its antigen is currently unknown.

Notes on the study in general: According to a subsequent analysis, TCR clusters identified in the first cohort showed a tendency to co-occur across the 120 or so validation repertoires.

Clones were sequenced by immunoSEQ multiplex PCR, and TCRdb holds only the in-frame ones, with some missing. The data hold around 69,000 clones, with just over 95% observed a single time. Sequencing was performed on PBMCs. The V gene is TRBV11-2, the J gene TRBJ2-3; D is unresolved. The sequence came from a woman under 30 in good health and CMV-seropositive. CDR3 coding DNA: TGTGCCAGCAGCCTACGGGTCCAGAGCACAGATACGCAGTATTTT. This translates into CASSLRVQSTDTQYF.